Listed below are T cell receptor beta chains from one sample, sequenced in a study of cytomegalovirus exposure and HLA in healthy donors. Data came from immunoSEQ multiplex PCR; TCRdb stores just in-frame clones and leaves some out. In total, the table holds about 200,000 clones. The sequenced sample was PBMCs. Receptors were obtained from a boy younger than 18 in good health and CMV-seronegative. Each CDR3 is given with its conserved first and last residue. The D gene is left open where the match is weak.

v_call	j_call	d_call	cdr3_aa	cdr3_nt
TRBV2	TRBJ1-5	.	CASSEPEPQHF	TGTGCCAGCAGTGAACCAGAGCCCCAGCATTTT
TRBV6-4	TRBJ2-1	.	CATSPSGQGEQFF	TGTGCCACCAGCCCGAGCGGCCAAGGTGAGCAGTTCTTC
TRBV5-1	TRBJ2-3	.	CASSRTIDTQYF	TGCGCCAGCAGCCGGACAATTGATACGCAGTATTTT
TRBV19	TRBJ2-3	.	CASSIDGTQYF	TGTGCCAGTAGTATAGACGGTACGCAGTATTTT
TRBV5-1	TRBJ2-5	.	CASSWDGTLQETQYF	TGCGCCAGCAGCTGGGATGGGACTCTCCAAGAGACCCAGTACTTC
TRBV5-1	TRBJ2-1	.	CASSLEASSGSRQFF	TGCGCCAGCAGCTTGGAGGCTAGCTCAGGCTCGCGGCAGTTCTTC
TRBV4-1	TRBJ1-2	TRBD1	CASSSSTGGGNGYTF	TGCGCCAGCAGCTCTTCAACAGGGGGCGGAAATGGCTACACCTTC
TRBV14	TRBJ1-2	.	CASSQVWGPDGYTF	TGTGCCAGCAGCCAAGTATGGGGGCCGGATGGCTACACCTTC
TRBV2	TRBJ1-5	.	CASSNQGKGQPQHF	TGTGCCAGCAGTAACCAGGGGAAAGGGCAGCCCCAGCATTTT
TRBV30	TRBJ2-5	.	CAWSAGAVETQYF	TGTGCCTGGAGTGCCGGAGCAGTGGAGACCCAGTACTTC
TRBV29-1	TRBJ1-4	.	CSTSGLDEKLFF	TGCAGCACCAGTGGCCTGGATGAAAAACTGTTTTTT
TRBV7-7	TRBJ2-1	.	CASSLAGGMNEQFF	TGTGCCAGCAGCTTAGCGGGGGGAATGAATGAGCAGTTCTTC
TRBV5-4	TRBJ1-1	.	CASSLVGVGEAFF	TGTGCCAGCAGCTTGGTAGGGGTAGGTGAAGCTTTCTTT
TRBV19	TRBJ2-4	TRBD1	CASSSNSNRGAKNIQYF	TGTGCCAGTAGTTCCAATTCGAACAGGGGAGCCAAAAACATTCAGTACTTC
TRBV7-9	TRBJ2-2	TRBD1	CASSLAPGQGTGELFF	TGTGCCAGCAGCTTAGCACCGGGACAGGGCACCGGGGAGCTGTTTTTT
TRBV29-1	TRBJ1-1	.	CSVERGMNTEAFF	TGCAGCGTAGAAAGGGGGATGAACACTGAAGCTTTCTTT
TRBV2	TRBJ1-2	.	CASRPRVKDRTLGGYTF	TGTGCCAGCCGACCCCGGGTGAAGGACAGAACCTTGGGTGGCTACACCTTC
TRBV9	TRBJ2-7	TRBD2	CARRGTSGPGEQYF	TGTGCCAGGAGGGGGACTAGCGGGCCTGGGGAGCAGTACTTC
TRBV6-1	TRBJ2-7	TRBD1	CASMVIRDRGHEQYF	TGTGCCAGCATGGTGATCCGGGACAGGGGCCACGAGCAGTACTTC
TRBV28	TRBJ2-7	.	CASNARSEQYF	TGTGCCAGCAATGCCCGGAGCGAGCAGTACTTC